The T cell receptor beta chain under discussion was sequenced for a study of cytomegalovirus exposure and HLA in healthy donors. After removal of 4 bases from V and 6 bases from J, the junction contained 13 bases not matched to a gene. The length of the CDR3 is 15 residues. CDR1 and CDR2 from the germline V gene are SGHRS and YFSETQ. 13 Jbeta primers and 60 Vbeta primers were used for the PCR. Method: immunoSEQ multiplex PCR; TCRdb's copy keeps in-frame clones and lacks some. The sample consists of about 200,000 clones, around 90% of them appearing once. This chain connects TRBV5-1 to TRBJ2-7, with 7 nucleotides matching TRBD2. Sequencing was done on a sample of PBMCs. This TCR came from a boy aged 2 to 9 in good health and CMV-seronegative. CDR3 amino acids: CASSLNLGREREQYF. The CDR3 bases are TGCGCCAGCAGCCTGAACCTGGGGAGGGAGCGCGAGCAGTACTTC. The variable domain in full, completed from reference TRBV5-1 and TRBJ2-7, reads KAGVTQTPRYLIKTRGQQVTLSCSPISGHRSVSWYQQTPGQGLQFLFEYFSETQRNKGNFPGRFSGRQFSNSRSEMNVSTLELGDSALYLCASSLNLGREREQYFGPGTRLTVT.